One sample yielded the 29 T cell receptor beta chains listed below, sequenced in a study of cytomegalovirus exposure and HLA in healthy donors. The PCR made use of 60 Vbeta and 13 Jbeta primers. Assay used: immunoSEQ multiplex PCR; TCRdb lists only in-frame clones, some missing. The table has around 100,000 clones, roughly 84% seen once. The sample taken for sequencing was PBMCs. Every receptor here comes from a woman younger than 35 in good health and CMV-seronegative.

The rearrangement links TRBV5-5 to TRBJ2-7; 7 bases fit TRBD1. V lost 4 bases, J lost 3 bases, and 13 bases stayed unmatched. CDR1 and CDR2 (germline): SGHKS, YYEKEE (reference sequence). The length of the CDR3 is 16 residues. The CDR3 reads CASSARTQGLSYEQYF. CDR3 sequence (DNA): TGTGCCAGCAGCGCAAGAACACAGGGGCTGAGCTACGAGCAGTACTTC. Together with reference TRBV5-5 and TRBJ2-7, the CDR3 gives the full variable domain: DAGVTQSPTHLIKTRGQQVTLRCSPISGHKSVSWYQQVLGQGPQFIFQYYEKEERGRGNFPDRFSARQFPNYSSELNVNALLLGDSALYLCASSARTQGLSYEQYFGPGTRLTVT.

V gene TRBV19 combines with J gene TRBJ2-1; TRBD2 matches at 8 bases. Germline loops: CDR1 LNHDA, CDR2 SQIVND (reference sequence). The CDR3 extends over 14 amino acids. Trimming took 6 bases from V and 4 from J; bases not matched to a gene: 5. This chain's CDR3 is CASRRTGGYNEQFF. Written as DNA, the CDR3 is TGTGCCAGTAGAAGAACGGGAGGGTACAATGAGCAGTTCTTC.

The gene calls are TRBV19 and TRBJ1-1; TRBD1 matches at 7 bases. Germline CDR1 and CDR2: LNHDA and SQIVND (reference sequence). This CDR3 is built from 14 residues. Germline trimming cut 3 bases from V and 4 bases from J; bases unmatched to any gene: 5. The CDR3 nucleotides read TGTGCCAGTAGTATCGGGGGACAGAGCACTGAAGCTTTCTTT. It encodes CASSIGGQSTEAFF.

The chain has TRBV6-6 and TRBJ1-5; TRBD1 matches 7 bases. Trimming at V came to 2 bases and at J to 6 bases, leaving 7 bases not matched to a gene. Germline CDR1 MNHNY, CDR2 SVGAGI (reference sequence). The CDR3 spans 15 residues. The CDR3 loop is CASSYGDRAGQPQHF. The CDR3, as DNA: TGTGCCAGCAGTTACGGAGACAGGGCGGGTCAGCCCCAGCATTTT.

The chain carries TRBV19 and TRBJ2-7, with no clear D. CDR3 length: 15 amino acids. Trimming left V 6 bases short and J 0 bases short, with 15 bases between. The germline gives CDR1 LNHDA, CDR2 SQIVND (reference sequence). CDR3 DNA sequence: TGTGCCAGTAGAAAGACCGGGTTAACCTCCTACGAGCAGTACTTC. Protein product: CASRKTGLTSYEQYF.

The rearrangement uses TRBV7-9 and TRBJ2-7; 7 bases fit TRBD2. This CDR3 is 15 amino acids long. With V trimmed by 0 bases and J by 1 base, 3 bases remained unmatched. Germline V CDR1 and CDR2: SEHNR, FQNEAQ (reference sequence). The CDR3 loop reads CASSLAAGRSYEQYF. CDR3 DNA sequence: TGTGCCAGCAGCTTAGCAGCGGGAAGATCCTACGAGCAGTACTTC.

The rearrangement joins TRBV29-1 to TRBJ2-2; TRBD1 aligns across 10 bases. Germline V gene lookup returns CDR1 SQVTM and CDR2 ANQGSEA. V gave up 3 bases and J gave up 7 bases; unmatched junction bases: 14. This CDR3 contains 17 residues. CDR3 bases: TGCAGCGTTGAGGAGTCAGGGACAGGGGCAGAGCACGGGGAGCTGTTTTTT. Protein product: CSVEESGTGAEHGELFF.

The chain couples TRBV5-6 to TRBJ2-1; 9 bases line up with TRBD2. The V gene's germline CDR1 is SGHDT and CDR2 YYEEEE. The V and J ends lost 4 bases and 2 bases, in that order; junction bases with no gene match: 7. CDR3 length equals 16 residues. In DNA form, the CDR3 reads TGTGCCAGCAGCCAGGCGGGGGGGGTCACCTACAATGAGCAGTTCTTC. Translating gives CASSQAGGVTYNEQFF.

The chain recombines TRBV28 with TRBJ2-5; weak D call: TRBD2 (5 bases). The V end lost 7 bases, the J end lost 11 bases, and 14 bases lay between the germline ends. Germline loops: CDR1 MDHEN, CDR2 SYDVKM. The CDR3 is made up of 11 amino acids. The CDR3, as DNA: TGTGCCAGCAATGGCAATTGGGAGCAGTACTTC. The encoded protein is CASNGNWEQYF.

This clone was detected only once. V usage is TRBV30 and J usage is TRBJ1-6; D not resolved. CDR3 size: 16 residues. Germline CDR1 reads GTSNPN; CDR2 reads SVGIG (reference sequence). Trimming removed 2 bases at V and 7 bases at J, with 18 bases between. CDR3: CAWSWEGAERNSPLHF. The CDR3 coding sequence is TGTGCCTGGAGTTGGGAGGGCGCGGAAAGGAATTCACCCCTCCACTTT.

The CDR3 sequence: CASSSRGTGGSYYGYTF. For the CDR3, the DNA is TGTGCCAGCAGCTCTAGGGGGACAGGGGGTTCGTACTATGGCTACACCTTC. The chain is built from TRBV9 and TRBJ1-2; 11 bases match TRBD1. The junction had 11 bases not matched to a gene; V was cut back by 4 bases and J by 3 bases. The CDR3 is made up of 17 amino acids. Germline V gives CDR1 SGDLS, CDR2 YYNGEE.

The chain uses TRBV9 and TRBJ2-1, with D unresolved. Germline V gives CDR1 SGDLS, CDR2 YYNGEE. V gave up 0 bases and J gave up 2 bases, with 12 bases separating them. The CDR3 totals 16 residues. CDR3 protein: CASSVESSYPYNEQFF. The CDR3 bases are TGTGCCAGCAGCGTAGAAAGCTCCTACCCCTACAATGAGCAGTTCTTC.

This chain uses TRBV27 with TRBJ2-1, with D perhaps matching TRBD2 (6 bases). V lost 2 bases and J 9 bases, leaving 14 bases between the germline ends. The CDR3 is 14 amino acids. The germline V gene encodes CDR1 MNHEY and CDR2 SMNVEV (reference sequence). This CDR3 is CASSLLARGLEQFF. Written as DNA, the CDR3 is TGTGCCAGCAGTTTACTAGCGCGCGGTCTTGAGCAGTTCTTC.

The chain links TRBV21-1 to TRBJ1-3. TRBV21-1 is annotated as a pseudogene. The CDR3 contains 16 residues. The CDR3 DNA reads TGTGCCAGCCCGCAAAGAATGGGAGACTCTGGAAACACCATATATTTT. Its protein product is CASPQRMGDSGNTIYF.

The chain employs TRBV19 and TRBJ1-6, with D unclear. The V and J ends lost 3 bases and 0 bases respectively, with 6 bases between them. The CDR3 extends over 15 amino acids. In germline, CDR1 is LNHDA, CDR2 SQIVND (reference sequence). Written as DNA, the CDR3 is TGTGCCAGTAGTATCCGGGGCTCCTATAATTCACCCCTCCACTTT. Translated, it gives CASSIRGSYNSPLHF.

This sequence joins TRBV19 and TRBJ1-1; D is undetermined. With 6 bases removed from V and 0 bases from J, the gap between germline ends came to 8 bases. The CDR3 spans 13 residues. Per germline, CDR1 LNHDA and CDR2 SQIVND (reference sequence). CDR3: CASRNTLNTEAFF. For the CDR3, the DNA is TGTGCCAGTAGAAATACTCTGAACACTGAAGCTTTCTTT.

The genes are TRBV5-3 and TRBJ2-5, with D perhaps matching TRBD1 (6 bases). TRBV5-3 is reported as an ORF; its role is uncertain. Between the trimmed V and J ends, which lost 5 bases and 5 bases, there was a span of 19 bases. The length of the CDR3 is 15 residues. CDR3 in DNA: TGTGCCAGAAGTCCGGACAGAGTAGCCCGGGAGACCCAGTACTTC. Its protein is CARSPDRVARETQYF.

J is TRBJ1-5 and V is TRBV6-1; maybe TRBD1 (6 bases). There are 12 residues in the CDR3. Germline CDR1 is MNHNS and CDR2 is SASEGT. The CDR3 loop is CAIGQGLEPQHF. DNA for the CDR3: TGTGCTATTGGGCAGGGGTTAGAGCCCCAGCATTTT.

The V gene is TRBV27, the J gene TRBJ1-2; D is ambiguous. The CDR3 is 13 amino acids. Trimming left V 6 bases short and J 0 bases short, with 8 bases between. Looked up from germline, CDR1 is MNHEY and CDR2 is SMNVEV (reference sequence). The DNA of the CDR3 is TGTGCCAGCAGACCCGGGGCTAACTATGGCTACACCTTC. Residues: CASRPGANYGYTF.

J is TRBJ2-7 and V is TRBV4-3; TRBD2 matches at 9 bases. V was clipped by 1 base and J by 1 base; unmatched bases: 5. CDR3 length: 16 amino acids. CDR1 LGHNA and CDR2 YSLEER come from the germline V gene. The CDR3 protein is CASSQGPAGGSYEQYF. The CDR3 nucleotides are TGCGCCAGCAGCCAAGGCCCAGCGGGGGGTTCCTACGAGCAGTACTTC.

To note about this clone: Sequence at one end of the junction differs from germline and may be a read error. The chain carries TRBV7-9 and TRBJ1-3, with D tentatively TRBD1 (6 bases). CDR3 length: 17 residues. Germline V gene lookup returns CDR1 SEHNR and CDR2 FQNEAQ (reference sequence). The CDR3: CSSSLWSDRTSGNTIYF. The CDR3 DNA sequence: TGTTCCAGCAGCTTATGGTCCGACAGGACCTCTGGAAACACCATATATTTT.

The chain recombines TRBV28 with TRBJ2-2, with TRBD2 identical over 8 bases. The CDR3 runs 17 residues. V gave up 8 bases and J gave up 1 base; unmatched junction bases: 12. Germline CDR1 reads MDHEN; CDR2 reads SYDVKM. CDR3 sequence reads: CASGYGGGLGNTGELFF. CDR3 nucleotide sequence: TGTGCCAGCGGTTATGGGGGGGGACTAGGGAACACCGGGGAGCTGTTTTTT.

The chain recombines TRBV7-9 with TRBJ2-1; 11 bases align to TRBD2. There are 16 residues in the CDR3. Germline assignment: CDR1 SEHNR and CDR2 FQNEAQ (reference sequence). V dropped 1 base and J dropped 4; count of bases not matched to a gene: 3. CDR3 bases: TGTGCCAGCAGCTTAGTGGCTAGCGGGGGGTACAATGAGCAGTTCTTC. Its translation: CASSLVASGGYNEQFF.

V gene TRBV7-9 combines with J gene TRBJ2-3; 7 bases are shared with TRBD2. Germline V gene lookup returns CDR1 SEHNR and CDR2 FQNEAQ (reference sequence). The CDR3 is 14 residues long. The ends lost 5 bases at V and 1 base at J; junction bases unmatched: 3. Here the CDR3 DNA reads TGTGCCAGCAGCGGGAGGGGCGGCACAGATACGCAGTATTTT. Translating gives CASSGRGGTDTQYF.

Concerning this clone: Other DNA sequences within the sample encode an identical CDR3. The V gene is TRBV29-1, the J gene TRBJ1-6; 8 bases match TRBD1. The CDR3 loop spans 13 amino acids. V dropped 7 bases and J dropped 4; count of bases not matched to a gene: 3. Germline assignment: CDR1 SQVTM and CDR2 ANQGSEA. The DNA of the CDR3 is TGCAGCGCACGGACAGGGTATAATTCACCCCTCCACTTT. It is translated as CSARTGYNSPLHF.

This sequence joins TRBV27 and TRBJ2-3, with a weak D call TRBD2 (6 bases). The CDR3 covers 15 residues. CDR1 is MNHEY and CDR2 is SMNVEV in the germline V gene (reference sequence). V lost 2 bases to trimming and J lost 2 bases, with 11 bases between them. The CDR3, as DNA: TGTGCCAGCAGTTTAGTAAGGGAGGTCACAGATACGCAGTATTTT. Translating it yields CASSLVREVTDTQYF.

As concerns this clone: Sequence at one end of the junction differs from germline and may be a read error. The V gene is TRBV7-9, the J gene TRBJ1-2; 10 bases line up with TRBD1. The CDR3 has 12 residues. The germline CDR1 and CDR2 sequences are SEHNR and FQNEAQ (reference sequence). CDR3 in DNA: TGTTCCAGCAGCTTCGGGACAGGGGTCTACACCTTC. Protein product: CSSSFGTGVYTF. Variable domain in full (rest from reference TRBV7-9 and TRBJ1-2): DTGVSQNPRHKITKRGQNVTFRCDPISEHNRLYWYRQTLGQGPEFLTYFQNEAQLEKSRLLSDRFSAERPKGSFSTLEIQRTEQGDSAMYLCSSSFGTGVYTFGSGTRLTVV.

V usage is TRBV7-2 and J usage is TRBJ2-5, with 7 bases aligning to TRBD2. With 2 bases clipped from V and 2 bases from J, the junction kept 5 bases outside the gene matches. This CDR3 is built from 15 residues. The germline gives CDR1 SGHTA, CDR2 FQGNSA. The CDR3 DNA follows: TGTGCCAGCAGCTTATCGGGGGGAGAGCAAGAGACCCAGTACTTC. Its translation is CASSLSGGEQETQYF.

This clone showed up just a few times. The rearrangement links TRBV7-3 to TRBJ1-1; a possible D gene is TRBD1 (5 bases). Trimming cost V 1 base and J 5 bases, with 11 bases left between them. Germline V gene lookup returns CDR1 SGHTA and CDR2 FQGTGA. The CDR3 contains 14 residues. CDR3 sequence reads: CASSLNRGQTEAFF. The CDR3 DNA follows: TGTGCCAGCAGCTTAAATAGGGGTCAGACTGAAGCTTTCTTT.